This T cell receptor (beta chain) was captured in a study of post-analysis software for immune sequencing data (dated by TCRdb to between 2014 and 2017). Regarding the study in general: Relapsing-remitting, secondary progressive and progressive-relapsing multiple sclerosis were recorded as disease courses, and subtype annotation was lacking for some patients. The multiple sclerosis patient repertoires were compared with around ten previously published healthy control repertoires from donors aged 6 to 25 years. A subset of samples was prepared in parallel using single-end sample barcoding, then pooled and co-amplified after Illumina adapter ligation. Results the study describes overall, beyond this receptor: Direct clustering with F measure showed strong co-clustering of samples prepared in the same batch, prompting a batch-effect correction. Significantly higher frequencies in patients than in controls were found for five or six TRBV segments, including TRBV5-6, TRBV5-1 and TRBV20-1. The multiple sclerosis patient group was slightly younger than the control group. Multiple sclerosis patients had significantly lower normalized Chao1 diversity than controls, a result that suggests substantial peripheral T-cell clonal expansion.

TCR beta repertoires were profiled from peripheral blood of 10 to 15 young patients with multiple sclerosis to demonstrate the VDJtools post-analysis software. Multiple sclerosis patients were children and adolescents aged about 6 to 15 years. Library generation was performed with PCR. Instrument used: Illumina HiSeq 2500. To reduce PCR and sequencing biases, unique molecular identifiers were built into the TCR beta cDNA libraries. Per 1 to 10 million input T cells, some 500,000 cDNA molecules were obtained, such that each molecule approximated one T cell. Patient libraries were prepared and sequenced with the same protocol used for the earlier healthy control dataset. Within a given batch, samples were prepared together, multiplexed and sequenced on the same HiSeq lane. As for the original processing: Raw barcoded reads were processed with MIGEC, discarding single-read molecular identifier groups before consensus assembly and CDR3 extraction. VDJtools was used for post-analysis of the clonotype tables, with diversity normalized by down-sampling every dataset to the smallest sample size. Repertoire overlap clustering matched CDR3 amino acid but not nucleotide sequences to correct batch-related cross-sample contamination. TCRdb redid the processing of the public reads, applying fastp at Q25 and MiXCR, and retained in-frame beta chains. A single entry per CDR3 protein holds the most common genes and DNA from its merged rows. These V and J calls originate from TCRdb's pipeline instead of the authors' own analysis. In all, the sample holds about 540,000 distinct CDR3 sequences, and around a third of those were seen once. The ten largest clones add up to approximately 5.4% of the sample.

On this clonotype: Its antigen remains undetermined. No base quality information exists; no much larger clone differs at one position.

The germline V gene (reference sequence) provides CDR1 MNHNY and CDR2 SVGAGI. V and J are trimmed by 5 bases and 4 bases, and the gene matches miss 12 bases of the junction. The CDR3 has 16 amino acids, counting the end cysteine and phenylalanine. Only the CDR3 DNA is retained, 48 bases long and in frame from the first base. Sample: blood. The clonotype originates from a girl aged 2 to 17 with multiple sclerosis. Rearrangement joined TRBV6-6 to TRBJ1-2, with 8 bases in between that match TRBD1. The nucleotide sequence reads TGTGCCAGCAGTACCGAAGACAGGGGCGGAAGCTATGGCTACACCTTC. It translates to CASSTEDRGGSYGYTF.